The T cell receptor (beta chain) described here comes from a study of control samples from healthy donors and cancer patients. Using immunoSEQ multiplex PCR, the repertoire was profiled, and TCRdb retains in-frame clones only, with some absent. The sample data list about 210,000 clones. With 6 bases clipped from V and 2 bases from J, the junction kept 3 bases outside the gene matches. This CDR3 region has 13 residues. The germline CDR1 and CDR2 sequences are MNHEY and SVGAGI. The sample consisted of blood. The sequence was obtained from a woman under 40 in good health. The J gene is TRBJ1-2, the V gene TRBV6-5; TRBD1 matches at 7 bases. The CDR3 reads CASSTGQNYGYTF. In DNA form, the CDR3 reads TGTGCCAGCAGCACGGGACAGAACTATGGCTACACCTTC.